The 5 T cell receptor beta chains given below trace back to one sample, sequenced in a study of blood T cell repertoires in COVID-19. Repertoires were generated with immunoSEQ multiplex PCR, while TCRdb's copy carries only in-frame clones and drops some. The table has approximately 210,000 clones, around four fifths seen once. Sequencing was done on a sample of peripheral blood. All receptors come from a man between 60 and 75 years old with COVID-19, enrolled during active disease.

This clone was observed a handful of times. V usage is TRBV30 and J usage is TRBJ1-2; 8 bases agree with TRBD1. The V gene's germline CDR1 is GTSNPN and CDR2 SVGIG (reference sequence). The CDR3 spans 14 residues. V shed 8 bases, J shed 7 bases, and the junction held 15 bases outside the gene matches. The CDR3 loop is CARQGQGFALGYTF. CDR3 coding DNA: TGTGCCCGACAAGGACAGGGTTTCGCTCTTGGCTACACCTTC. The whole variable domain, remainder taken from reference TRBV30 and TRBJ1-2, is SQTIHQWPATLVQPVGSPLSLECTVEGTSNPNLYWYRQAAGRGLQLLFYSVGIGQISSEVPQNLSASRPQDRQFILSSKKLLLSDSGFYLCARQGQGFALGYTFGSGTRLTVV.

This chain links TRBV18 with TRBJ2-2; 9 bases are shared with TRBD1. The germline V gene encodes CDR1 KGHSH and CDR2 LQKENI. The CDR3 is made up of 16 amino acids. The J segment lost 0 bases and the V segment lost 4 bases, leaving 3 bases of the junction unmatched. The CDR3 sequence is CASSLRTGANTGELFF. The CDR3 DNA follows: TGTGCCAGCTCACTAAGGACAGGGGCGAACACCGGGGAGCTGTTTTTT.

The chain is built from TRBV19 and TRBJ2-2; TRBD1 matches at 11 bases. V lost 3 bases, J lost 6 bases, and 6 bases stayed unmatched. Germline V gives CDR1 LNHDA, CDR2 SQIVND (reference sequence). The CDR3 runs to 16 residues. The CDR3 protein is CASSIGDRGLAGELFF. DNA of the CDR3: TGTGCCAGTAGTATCGGGGACAGGGGGTTGGCCGGGGAGCTGTTTTTT.

The gene calls are TRBV20-1 and TRBJ2-3, with D perhaps TRBD2 (6 bases). V was cut by 3 bases and J by 5 bases, with 18 bases left in between. In germline, CDR1 is DFQATT, CDR2 SNEGSKA (reference sequence). The CDR3 runs 15 residues. In DNA form, the CDR3 reads TGCAGTGCTAGTAGGCTGAGGGGCGGGAAAGATACGCAGTATTTT. Its protein is CSASRLRGGKDTQYF.

Remarks on this clone: No DNA is shown, since the ends of the CDR3 on it are uncertain; the CDR3 is the one TCRdb lists. This sequence joins TRBV21-1 and TRBJ2-7; the tabulated D call, TRBD1, remains unverified against the DNA. TRBV21-1 has pseudogene status. Counting both end residues, the CDR3 totals 17 amino acids. CDR3 protein: CASSKVARGNRIDEQYF.